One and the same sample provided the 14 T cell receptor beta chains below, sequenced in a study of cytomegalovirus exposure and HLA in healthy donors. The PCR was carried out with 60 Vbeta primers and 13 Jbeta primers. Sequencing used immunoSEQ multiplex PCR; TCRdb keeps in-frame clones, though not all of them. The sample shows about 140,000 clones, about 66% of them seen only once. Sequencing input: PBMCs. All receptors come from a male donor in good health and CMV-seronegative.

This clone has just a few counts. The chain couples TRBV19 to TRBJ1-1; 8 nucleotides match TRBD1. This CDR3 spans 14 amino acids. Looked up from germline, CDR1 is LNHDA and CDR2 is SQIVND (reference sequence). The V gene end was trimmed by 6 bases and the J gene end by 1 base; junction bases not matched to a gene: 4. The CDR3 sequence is CASSPGGKNTEAFF. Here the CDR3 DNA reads TGTGCCAGTAGCCCAGGGGGCAAGAACACTGAAGCTTTCTTT.

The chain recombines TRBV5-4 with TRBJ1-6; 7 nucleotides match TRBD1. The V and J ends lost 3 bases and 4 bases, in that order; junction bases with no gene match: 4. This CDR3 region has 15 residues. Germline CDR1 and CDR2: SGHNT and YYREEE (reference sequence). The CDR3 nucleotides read TGTGCCAGCAGCTCCGGACAGGCGTATAATTCACCCCTCCACTTT. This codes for CASSSGQAYNSPLHF.

CDR3 amino acids: CASSPSGQGGEKLFF. The CDR3 DNA reads as TGTGCCAGCTCACCATCGGGACAGGGAGGCGAAAAACTGTTTTTT. This chain links TRBV18 with TRBJ1-4; 9 bases match TRBD1. The CDR3 has 15 residues. CDR1 and CDR2 from the germline V gene are KGHSH and LQKENI. V was clipped by 2 bases and J by 8 bases; unmatched bases: 6.

This CDR3 reads CSVVGTGQRTGFF. For the CDR3, the DNA is TGCAGCGTTGTTGGGACAGGCCAACGAACGGGATTCTTT. The rearrangement joins TRBV29-1 to TRBJ1-1; 8 nucleotides match TRBD1. Germline-derived CDR1 and CDR2 are SQVTM and ANQGSEA. There are 13 residues in the CDR3. Trimming took 4 bases from V and 14 from J; bases not matched to a gene: 15.

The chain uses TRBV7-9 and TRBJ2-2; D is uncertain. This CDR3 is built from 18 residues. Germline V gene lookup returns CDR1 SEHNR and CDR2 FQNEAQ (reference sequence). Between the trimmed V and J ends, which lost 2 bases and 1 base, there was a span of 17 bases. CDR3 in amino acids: CASSLLLLWQQNTGELFF. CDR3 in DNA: TGTGCCAGCAGCTTACTCTTACTATGGCAGCAGAACACCGGGGAGCTGTTTTTT. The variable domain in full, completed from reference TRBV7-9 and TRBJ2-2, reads DTGVSQNPRHKITKRGQNVTFRCDPISEHNRLYWYRQTLGQGPEFLTYFQNEAQLEKSRLLSDRFSAERPKGSFSTLEIQRTEQGDSAMYLCASSLLLLWQQNTGELFFGEGSRLTVL.

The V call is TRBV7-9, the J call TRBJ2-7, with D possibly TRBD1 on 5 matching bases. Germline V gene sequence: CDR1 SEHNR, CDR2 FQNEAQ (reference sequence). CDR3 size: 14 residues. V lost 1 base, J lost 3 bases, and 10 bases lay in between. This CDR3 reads CASSLDQGYYEQYF. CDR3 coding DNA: TGTGCCAGCAGCTTAGACCAGGGTTACTACGAGCAGTACTTC.

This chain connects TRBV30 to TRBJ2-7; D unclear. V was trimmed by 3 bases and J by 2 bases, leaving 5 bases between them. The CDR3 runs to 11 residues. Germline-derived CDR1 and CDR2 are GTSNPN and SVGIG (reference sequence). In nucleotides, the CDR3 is TGTGCCTGGAGATTCGCCTACGAGCAGTACTTC. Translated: CAWRFAYEQYF.

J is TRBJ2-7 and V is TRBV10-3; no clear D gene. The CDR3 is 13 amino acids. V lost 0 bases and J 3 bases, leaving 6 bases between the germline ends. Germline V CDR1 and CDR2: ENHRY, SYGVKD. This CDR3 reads CAISESTYYEQYF. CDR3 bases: TGTGCCATCAGTGAGTCTACATACTACGAGCAGTACTTC.

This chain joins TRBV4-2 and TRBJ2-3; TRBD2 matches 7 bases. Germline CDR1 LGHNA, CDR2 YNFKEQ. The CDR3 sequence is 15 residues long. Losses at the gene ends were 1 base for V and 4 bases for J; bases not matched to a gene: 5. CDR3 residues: CASSQGSGAPDTQYF. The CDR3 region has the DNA TGTGCCAGCAGCCAAGGGAGCGGGGCCCCAGATACGCAGTATTTT.

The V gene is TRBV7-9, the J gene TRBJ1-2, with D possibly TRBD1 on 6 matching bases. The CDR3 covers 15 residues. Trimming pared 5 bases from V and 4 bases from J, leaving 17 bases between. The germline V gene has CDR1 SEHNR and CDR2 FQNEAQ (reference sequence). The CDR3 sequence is CASSPTTGFIYGYTF. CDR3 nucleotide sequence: TGTGCCAGCAGCCCAACAACAGGGTTTATCTATGGCTACACCTTC.

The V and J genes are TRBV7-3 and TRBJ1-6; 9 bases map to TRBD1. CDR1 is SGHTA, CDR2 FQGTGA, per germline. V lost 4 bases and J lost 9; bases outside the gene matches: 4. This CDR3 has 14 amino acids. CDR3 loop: CASSWTGVSSPLHF. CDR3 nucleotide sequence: TGTGCCAGCAGCTGGACAGGGGTGAGTTCACCCCTCCACTTT.

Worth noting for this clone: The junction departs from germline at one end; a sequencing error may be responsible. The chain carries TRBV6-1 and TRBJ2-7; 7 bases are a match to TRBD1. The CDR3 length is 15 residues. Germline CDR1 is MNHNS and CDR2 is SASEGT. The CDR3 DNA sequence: TGTGCCAGCAGAGAAGGGACAGCTCGCTCCTACGAGCAGTACTTC. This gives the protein CASREGTARSYEQYF.

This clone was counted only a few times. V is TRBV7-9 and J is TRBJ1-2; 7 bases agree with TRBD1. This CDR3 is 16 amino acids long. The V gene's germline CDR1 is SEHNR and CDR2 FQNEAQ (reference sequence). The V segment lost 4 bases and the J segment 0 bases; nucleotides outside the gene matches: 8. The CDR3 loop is CASSSYTGEANYGYTF. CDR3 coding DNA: TGTGCCAGCAGCTCATACACAGGGGAGGCTAACTATGGCTACACCTTC. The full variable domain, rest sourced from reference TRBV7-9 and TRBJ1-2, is DTGVSQNPRHKITKRGQNVTFRCDPISEHNRLYWYRQTLGQGPEFLTYFQNEAQLEKSRLLSDRFSAERPKGSFSTLEIQRTEQGDSAMYLCASSSYTGEANYGYTFGSGTRLTVV.

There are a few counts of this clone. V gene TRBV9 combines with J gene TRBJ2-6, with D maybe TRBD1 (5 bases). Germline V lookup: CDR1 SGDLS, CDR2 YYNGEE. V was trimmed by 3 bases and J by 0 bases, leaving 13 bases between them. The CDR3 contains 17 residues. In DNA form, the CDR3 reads TGTGCCAGCAGCGCCGTTCCAGGGAACTCTGGGGCCAACGTCCTGACTTTC. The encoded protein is CASSAVPGNSGANVLTF.